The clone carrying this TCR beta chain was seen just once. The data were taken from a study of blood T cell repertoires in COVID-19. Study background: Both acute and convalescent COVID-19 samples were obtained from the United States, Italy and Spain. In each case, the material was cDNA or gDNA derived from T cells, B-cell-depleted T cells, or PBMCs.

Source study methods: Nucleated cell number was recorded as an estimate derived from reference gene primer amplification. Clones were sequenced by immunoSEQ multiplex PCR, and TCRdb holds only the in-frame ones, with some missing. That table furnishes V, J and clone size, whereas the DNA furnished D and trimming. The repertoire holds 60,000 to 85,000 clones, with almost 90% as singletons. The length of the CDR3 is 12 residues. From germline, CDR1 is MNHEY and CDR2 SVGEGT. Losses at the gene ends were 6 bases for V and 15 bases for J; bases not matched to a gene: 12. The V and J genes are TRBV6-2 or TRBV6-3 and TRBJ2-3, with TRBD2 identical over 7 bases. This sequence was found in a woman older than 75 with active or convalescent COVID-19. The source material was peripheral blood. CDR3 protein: CASSPAMGGEYF. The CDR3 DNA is TGTGCCAGCAGCCCGGCTATGGGGGGGGAATATTTT.